The sequence of this T cell receptor beta chain was determined in a study of T cells in Graves' hyperthyroidism and ophthalmopathy. Germline V lookup: CDR1 LGHDT, CDR2 YNNKEL (reference sequence). The CDR3 is 16 amino acids. The V gene lost 3 bases and the J gene lost 4 bases, with 15 bases spanning the gap. This clonotype was observed a few times. Amplified TCR beta CDR3 regions derived from RNA transcripts. A first-round RT-PCR of the TCR CDR3 used the HTBI primer set. TCRdb recomputed calls from the multiplex PCR reads with MiXCR, one row per CDR3 protein. The table shows hundreds of thousands of distinct CDR3 sequences, with roughly 15% occurring only once.

The chain employs TRBV3-1 and TRBJ2-2; maybe TRBD1 (6 bases). The sequenced sample consisted of blood. The source is a woman aged 45 to 65 with Graves' ophthalmopathy. The CDR3 region has the DNA TGTGCCAGCAGCCAGCTACCAACAGGGTTCACCGGGGAGCTGTTTTTT. Translating it yields CASSQLPTGFTGELFF.